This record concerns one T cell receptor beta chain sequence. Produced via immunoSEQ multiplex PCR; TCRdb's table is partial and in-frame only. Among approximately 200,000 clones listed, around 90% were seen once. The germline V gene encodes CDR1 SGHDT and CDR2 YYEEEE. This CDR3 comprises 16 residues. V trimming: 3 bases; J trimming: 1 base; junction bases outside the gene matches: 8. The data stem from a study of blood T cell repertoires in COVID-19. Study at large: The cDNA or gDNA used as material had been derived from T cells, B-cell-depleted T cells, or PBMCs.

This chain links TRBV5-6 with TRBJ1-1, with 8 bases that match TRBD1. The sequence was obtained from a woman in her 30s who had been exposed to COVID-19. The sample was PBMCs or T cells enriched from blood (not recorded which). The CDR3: CASSSLATGGNTEAFF. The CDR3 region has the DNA TGTGCCAGCAGCTCCCTAGCAACAGGGGGGAACACTGAAGCTTTCTTT.